The source of this T cell receptor (beta chain) is a study of radiotherapy plus CTLA-4 blockade in lung cancer. Study-wide results and limits: Clones derived from tumor TCRs expanded in blood after radiotherapy plus ipilimumab. Increased serum interferon-beta after radiation also reportedly predicted response strongly.

This table comes from immunoSEQ multiplex PCR, and its TCRdb copy is limited to in-frame clones, with some not included. Here the sample spans under 35,000 clones, more than 70% being singletons. Worth noting for this clone: Its antigen is not identified.

Patients with chemo-refractory metastatic non-small-cell lung cancer received focal radiation plus CTLA-4 blockade with ipilimumab. The CDR3 contains 16 residues. V shed 5 bases, J shed 0 bases, and the junction held 6 bases outside the gene matches. Germline CDR1 SGHTS, CDR2 YDEGEE. This chain joins TRBV5-8 and TRBJ2-3, with TRBD2 matching over 10 bases. The sample here was peripheral blood, taken from a patient treated with radiotherapy plus ipilimumab. This TCR derives from a human donor with non-small cell lung cancer whose response to radiotherapy plus ipilimumab could not be evaluated. The CDR3 DNA is TGTGCCAGCAGTTTTAGCGGGAGGCATAGCACAGATACGCAGTATTTT. It is translated as CASSFSGRHSTDTQYF. The full variable domain, completed using reference TRBV5-8 and TRBJ2-3, is EAGVTQSPTHLIKTRGQQATLRCSPISGHTSVYWYQQALGLGLQFLLWYDEGEERNRGNFPPRFSGRQFPNYSSELNVNALELEDSALYLCASSFSGRHSTDTQYFGPGTRLTVL.